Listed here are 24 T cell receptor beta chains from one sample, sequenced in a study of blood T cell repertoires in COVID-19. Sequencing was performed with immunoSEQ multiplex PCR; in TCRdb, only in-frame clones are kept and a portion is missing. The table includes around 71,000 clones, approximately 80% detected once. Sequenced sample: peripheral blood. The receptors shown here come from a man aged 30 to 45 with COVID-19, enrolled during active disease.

The CDR3 region is CASSSLTGLDYGYTF. The CDR3 DNA reads as TGTGCCAGCAGCTCATTGACAGGGCTAGACTATGGCTACACCTTC. J is TRBJ1-2 and V is TRBV7-9; TRBD1 aligns across 7 bases. CDR3 length equals 15 residues. Per the germline V gene, CDR1 is SEHNR and CDR2 is FQNEAQ (reference sequence). V lost 4 bases and J lost 3; bases outside the gene matches: 8.

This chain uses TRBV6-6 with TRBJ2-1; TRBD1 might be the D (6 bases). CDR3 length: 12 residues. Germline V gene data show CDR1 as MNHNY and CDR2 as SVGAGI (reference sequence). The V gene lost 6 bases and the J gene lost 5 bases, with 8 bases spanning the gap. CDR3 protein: CASRNRDNEQFF. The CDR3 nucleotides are TGTGCCAGCAGAAACAGGGACAATGAGCAGTTCTTC.

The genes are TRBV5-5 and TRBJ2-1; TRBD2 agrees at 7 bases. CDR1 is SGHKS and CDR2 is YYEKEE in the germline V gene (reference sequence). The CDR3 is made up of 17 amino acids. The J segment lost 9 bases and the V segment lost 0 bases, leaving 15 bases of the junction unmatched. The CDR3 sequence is CASSLVLTSRPDGEQFF. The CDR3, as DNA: TGTGCCAGCAGCTTGGTATTGACTAGCCGACCCGACGGTGAGCAGTTCTTC. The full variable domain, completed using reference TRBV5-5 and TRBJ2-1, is DAGVTQSPTHLIKTRGQQVTLRCSPISGHKSVSWYQQVLGQGPQFIFQYYEKEERGRGNFPDRFSARQFPNYSSELNVNALLLGDSALYLCASSLVLTSRPDGEQFFGPGTRLTVL.

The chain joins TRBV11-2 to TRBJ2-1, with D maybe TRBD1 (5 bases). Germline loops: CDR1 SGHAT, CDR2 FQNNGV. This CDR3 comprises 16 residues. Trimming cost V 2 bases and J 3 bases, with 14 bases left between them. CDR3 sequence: CASSLRLSQGYNEQFF. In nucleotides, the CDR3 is TGTGCCAGCAGCTTACGTCTATCCCAGGGCTACAATGAGCAGTTCTTC.

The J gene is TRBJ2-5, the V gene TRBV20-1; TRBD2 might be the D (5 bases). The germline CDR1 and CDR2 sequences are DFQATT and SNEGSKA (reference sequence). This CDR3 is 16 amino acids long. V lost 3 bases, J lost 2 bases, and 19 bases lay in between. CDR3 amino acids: CSASQEEDGQQETQYF. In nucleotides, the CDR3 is TGCAGTGCTAGTCAGGAGGAAGACGGGCAACAAGAGACCCAGTACTTC.

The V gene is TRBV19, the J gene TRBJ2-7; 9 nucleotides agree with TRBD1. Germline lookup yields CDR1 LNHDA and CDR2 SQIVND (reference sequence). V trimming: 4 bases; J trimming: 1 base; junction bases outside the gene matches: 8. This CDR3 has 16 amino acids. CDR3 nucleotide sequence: TGTGCCAGTAGTAATCTTCCGGGACAGGGATCCTACGAGCAGTACTTC. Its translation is CASSNLPGQGSYEQYF.

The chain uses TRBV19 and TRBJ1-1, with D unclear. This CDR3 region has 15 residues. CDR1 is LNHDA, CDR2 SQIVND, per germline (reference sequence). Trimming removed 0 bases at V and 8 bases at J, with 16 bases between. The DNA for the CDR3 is TGTGCCAGTAGTATAGAGAGGACTCCCGCCGGCGAAGCTTTCTTT. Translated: CASSIERTPAGEAFF.

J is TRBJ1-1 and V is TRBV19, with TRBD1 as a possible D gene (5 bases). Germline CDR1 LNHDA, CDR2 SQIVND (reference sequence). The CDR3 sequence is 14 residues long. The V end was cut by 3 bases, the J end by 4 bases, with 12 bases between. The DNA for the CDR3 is TGTGCCAGTAGTATCGACGGCGGGGGCACTGAAGCTTTCTTT. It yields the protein CASSIDGGGTEAFF.

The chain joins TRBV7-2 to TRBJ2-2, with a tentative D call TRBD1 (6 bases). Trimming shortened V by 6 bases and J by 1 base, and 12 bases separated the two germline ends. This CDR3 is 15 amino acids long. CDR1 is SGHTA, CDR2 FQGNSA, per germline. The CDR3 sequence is CASSQGSRNTGELFF. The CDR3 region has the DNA TGTGCCAGCAGTCAGGGGTCCCGGAACACCGGGGAGCTGTTTTTT.

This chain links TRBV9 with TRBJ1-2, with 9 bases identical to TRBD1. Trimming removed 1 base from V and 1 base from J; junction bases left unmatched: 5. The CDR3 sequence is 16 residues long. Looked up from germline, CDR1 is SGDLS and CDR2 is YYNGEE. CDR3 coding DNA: TGTGCCAGCAGCGTATCGGGACAGGGTGGTAACTATGGCTACACCTTC. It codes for CASSVSGQGGNYGYTF.

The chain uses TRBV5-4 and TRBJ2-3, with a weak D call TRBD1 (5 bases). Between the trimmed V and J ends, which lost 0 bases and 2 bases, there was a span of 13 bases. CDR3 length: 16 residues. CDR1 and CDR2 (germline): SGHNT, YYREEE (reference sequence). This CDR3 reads CASSLVVRQTTDTQYF. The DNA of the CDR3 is TGTGCCAGCAGCTTGGTGGTTCGACAGACCACAGATACGCAGTATTTT.

The CDR3: CASSLFQDTEAFF. DNA of the CDR3: TGTGCCAGCAGCTTGTTCCAGGACACTGAAGCTTTCTTT. The chain has TRBV11-2 and TRBJ1-1; D is undetermined. This CDR3 contains 13 residues. Germline V lookup: CDR1 SGHAT, CDR2 FQNNGV. V gave up 3 bases and J gave up 3 bases, with 8 bases separating them.

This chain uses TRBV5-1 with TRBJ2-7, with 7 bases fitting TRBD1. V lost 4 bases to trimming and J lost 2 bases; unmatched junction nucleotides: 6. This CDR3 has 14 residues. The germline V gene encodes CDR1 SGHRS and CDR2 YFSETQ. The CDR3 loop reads CASSPGQTTYEQYF. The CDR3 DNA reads TGCGCCAGCAGCCCGGGACAGACTACCTACGAGCAGTACTTC.

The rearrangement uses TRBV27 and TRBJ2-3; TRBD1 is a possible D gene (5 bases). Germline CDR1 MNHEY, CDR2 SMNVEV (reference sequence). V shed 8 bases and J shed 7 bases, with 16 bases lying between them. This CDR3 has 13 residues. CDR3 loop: CASSRVVLNTQYF. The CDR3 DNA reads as TGTGCCAGCTCCAGGGTGGTGCTGAATACGCAGTATTTT.

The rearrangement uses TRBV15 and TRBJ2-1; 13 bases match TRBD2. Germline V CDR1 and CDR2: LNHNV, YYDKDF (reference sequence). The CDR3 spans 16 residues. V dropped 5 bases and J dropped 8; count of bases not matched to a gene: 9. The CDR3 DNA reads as TGTGCCACCAGCCCGCCTCCGGGACTAGCGGGACATGAGCAGTTCTTC. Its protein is CATSPPPGLAGHEQFF.

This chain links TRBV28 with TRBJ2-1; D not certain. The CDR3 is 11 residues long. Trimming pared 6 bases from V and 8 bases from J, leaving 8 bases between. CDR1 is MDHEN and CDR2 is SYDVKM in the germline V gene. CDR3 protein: CASSPLHEQFF. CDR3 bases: TGTGCCAGCAGCCCCCTTCATGAGCAGTTCTTC.

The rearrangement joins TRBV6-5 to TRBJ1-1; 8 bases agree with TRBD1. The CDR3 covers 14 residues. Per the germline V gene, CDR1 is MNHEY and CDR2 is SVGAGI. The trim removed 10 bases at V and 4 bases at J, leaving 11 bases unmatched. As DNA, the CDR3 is TGTGCCACCCATGAGCGGACAGGGAGCACTGAAGCTTTCTTT. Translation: CATHERTGSTEAFF.

For the CDR3, the DNA is TGTGCCACCAGCAGAGAAGATGGTCTAGGGGCGGGAGGAGGCTACGAGCAGTACTTC. This codes for CATSREDGLGAGGGYEQYF. The J gene is TRBJ2-7, the V gene TRBV15; 8 nucleotides line up with TRBD2. Germline V gene data show CDR1 as LNHNV and CDR2 as YYDKDF (reference sequence). This CDR3 comprises 19 residues. The J segment lost 3 bases and the V segment lost 0 bases, leaving 16 bases of the junction unmatched.

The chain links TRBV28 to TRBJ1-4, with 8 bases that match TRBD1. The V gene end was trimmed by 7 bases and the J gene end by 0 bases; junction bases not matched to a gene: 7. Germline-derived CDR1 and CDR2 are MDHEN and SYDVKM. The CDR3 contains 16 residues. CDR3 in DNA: TGTGCCAGCACTACAGGGGGGGCATCAACTAATGAAAAACTGTTTTTT. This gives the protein CASTTGGASTNEKLFF. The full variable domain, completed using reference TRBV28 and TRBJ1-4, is DVKVTQSSRYLVKRTGEKVFLECVQDMDHENMFWYRQDPGLGLRLIYFSYDVKMKEKGDIPEGYSVSREKKERFSLILESASTNQTSMYLCASTTGGASTNEKLFFGSGTQLSVL.

The DNA of the CDR3 is TGTGCCAGCAGTTTACTTACACCGGGACAGGGGGATGGCTACACCTTC. Amino acid sequence: CASSLLTPGQGDGYTF. The rearrangement joins TRBV28 to TRBJ1-2; 11 bases are a match to TRBD1. The CDR3 totals 16 residues. From germline, CDR1 is MDHEN and CDR2 SYDVKM. J lost 6 bases, V lost 2 bases, and 8 bases had no gene match.

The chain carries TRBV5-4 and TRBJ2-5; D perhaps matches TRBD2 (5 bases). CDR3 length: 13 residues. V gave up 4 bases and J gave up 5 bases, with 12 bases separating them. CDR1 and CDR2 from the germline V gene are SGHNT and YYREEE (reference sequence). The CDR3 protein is CASSTRVGETQYF. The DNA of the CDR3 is TGTGCCAGCAGCACTAGAGTGGGGGAGACCCAGTACTTC.

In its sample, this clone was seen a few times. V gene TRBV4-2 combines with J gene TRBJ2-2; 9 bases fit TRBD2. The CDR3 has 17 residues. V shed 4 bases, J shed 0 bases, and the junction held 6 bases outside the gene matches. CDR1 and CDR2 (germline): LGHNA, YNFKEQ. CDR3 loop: CASSLRLADANTGELFF. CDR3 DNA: TGTGCCAGCAGCCTAAGACTAGCGGACGCGAACACCGGGGAGCTGTTTTTT.

CDR3 bases: TGTGCCACCAGCAGAGACAGGGGGGCGGCCTACAATGAGCAGTTCTTC. As protein: CATSRDRGAAYNEQFF. The chain carries TRBV15 and TRBJ2-1, with D maybe TRBD1 (7 bases). The CDR3 extends over 16 amino acids. The V and J ends lost 0 bases and 2 bases respectively, with 11 bases between them. Germline lookup yields CDR1 LNHNV and CDR2 YYDKDF (reference sequence).

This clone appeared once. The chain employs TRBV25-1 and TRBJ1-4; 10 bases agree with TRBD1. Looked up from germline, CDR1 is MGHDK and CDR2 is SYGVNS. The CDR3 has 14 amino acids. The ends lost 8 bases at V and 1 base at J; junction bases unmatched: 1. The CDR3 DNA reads TGTGCCAGCGGACAGGGGGGAACTAATGAAAAACTGTTTTTT. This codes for CASGQGGTNEKLFF.